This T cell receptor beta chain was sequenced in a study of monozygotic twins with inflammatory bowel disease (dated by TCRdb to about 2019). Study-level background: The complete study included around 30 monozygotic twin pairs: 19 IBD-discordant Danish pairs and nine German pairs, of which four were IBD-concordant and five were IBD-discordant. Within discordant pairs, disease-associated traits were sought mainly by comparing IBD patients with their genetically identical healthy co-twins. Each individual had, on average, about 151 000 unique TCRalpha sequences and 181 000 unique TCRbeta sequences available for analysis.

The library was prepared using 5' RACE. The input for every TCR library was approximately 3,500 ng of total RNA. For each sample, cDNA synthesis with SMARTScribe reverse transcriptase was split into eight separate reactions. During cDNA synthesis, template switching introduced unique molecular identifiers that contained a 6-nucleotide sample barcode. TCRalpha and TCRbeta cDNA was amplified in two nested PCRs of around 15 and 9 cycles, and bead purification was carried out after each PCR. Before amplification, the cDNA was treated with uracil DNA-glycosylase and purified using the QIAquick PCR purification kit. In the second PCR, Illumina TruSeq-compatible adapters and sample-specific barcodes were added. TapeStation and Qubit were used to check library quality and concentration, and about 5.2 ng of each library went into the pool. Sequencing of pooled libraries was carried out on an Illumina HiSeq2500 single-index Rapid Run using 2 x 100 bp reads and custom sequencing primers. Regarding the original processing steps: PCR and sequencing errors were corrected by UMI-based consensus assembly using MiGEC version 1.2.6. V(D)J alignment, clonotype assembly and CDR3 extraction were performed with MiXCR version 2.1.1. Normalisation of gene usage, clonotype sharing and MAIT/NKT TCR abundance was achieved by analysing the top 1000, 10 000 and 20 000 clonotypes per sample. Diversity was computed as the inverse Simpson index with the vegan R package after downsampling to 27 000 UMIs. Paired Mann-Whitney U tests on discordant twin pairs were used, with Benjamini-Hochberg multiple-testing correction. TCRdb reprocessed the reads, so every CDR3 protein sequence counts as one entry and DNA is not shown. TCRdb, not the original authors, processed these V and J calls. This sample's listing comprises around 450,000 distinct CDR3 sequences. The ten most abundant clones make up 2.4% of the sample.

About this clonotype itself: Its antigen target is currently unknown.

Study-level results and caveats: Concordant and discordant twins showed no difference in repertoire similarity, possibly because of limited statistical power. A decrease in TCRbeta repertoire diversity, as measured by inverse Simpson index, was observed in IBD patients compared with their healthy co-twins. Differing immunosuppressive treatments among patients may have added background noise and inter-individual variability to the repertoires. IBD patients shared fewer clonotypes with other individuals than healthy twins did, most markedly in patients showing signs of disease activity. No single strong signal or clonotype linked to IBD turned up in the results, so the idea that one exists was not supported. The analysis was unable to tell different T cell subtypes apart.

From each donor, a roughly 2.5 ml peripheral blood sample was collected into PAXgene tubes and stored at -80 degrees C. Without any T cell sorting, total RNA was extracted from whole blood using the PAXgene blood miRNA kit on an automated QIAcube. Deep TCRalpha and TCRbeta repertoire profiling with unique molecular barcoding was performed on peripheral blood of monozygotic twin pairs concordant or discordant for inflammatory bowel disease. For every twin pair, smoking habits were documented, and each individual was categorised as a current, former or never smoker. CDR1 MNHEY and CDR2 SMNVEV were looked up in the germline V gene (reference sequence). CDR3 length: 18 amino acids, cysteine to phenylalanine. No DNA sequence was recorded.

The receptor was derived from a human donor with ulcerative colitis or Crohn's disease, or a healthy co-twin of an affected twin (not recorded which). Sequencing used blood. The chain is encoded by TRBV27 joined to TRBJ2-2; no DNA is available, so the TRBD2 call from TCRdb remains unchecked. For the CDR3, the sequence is CASSSHVTSGRVNRELFF.